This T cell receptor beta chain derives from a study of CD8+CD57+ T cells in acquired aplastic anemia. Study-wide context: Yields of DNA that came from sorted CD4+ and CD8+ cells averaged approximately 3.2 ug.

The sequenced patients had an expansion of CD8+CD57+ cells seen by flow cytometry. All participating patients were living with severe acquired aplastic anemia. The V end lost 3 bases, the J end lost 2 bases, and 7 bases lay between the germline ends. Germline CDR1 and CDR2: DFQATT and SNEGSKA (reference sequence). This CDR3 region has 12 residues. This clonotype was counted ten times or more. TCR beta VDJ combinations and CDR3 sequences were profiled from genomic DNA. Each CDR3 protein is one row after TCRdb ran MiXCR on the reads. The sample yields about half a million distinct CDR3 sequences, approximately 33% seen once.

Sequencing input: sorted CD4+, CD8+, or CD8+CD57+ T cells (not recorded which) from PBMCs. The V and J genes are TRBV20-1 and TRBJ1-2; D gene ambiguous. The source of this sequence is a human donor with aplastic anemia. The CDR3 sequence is CSARSQNYGYTF. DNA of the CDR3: TGCAGTGCTAGGTCCCAGAACTATGGCTACACCTTC.